The source of this T cell receptor (beta chain) is a study of shared clonotypes between healthy human individuals (dated by TCRdb to 2018 to 2020). Regarding the complete study: The cohort comprised a couple of women and a few men aged 18 to 49 years. Per donor, three plates each were used for CD4 naive and CD4 memory, two for CD8 naive, and one for CD8 memory. The study deeply sequenced blood TCR repertoires of roughly five healthy adults to estimate repertoire size and the extent of clonotype sharing between individuals. To increase sequencing depth and limit assay-specific biases, TCR repertoire library preparation and sequencing were carried out by different laboratories using diverse techniques. Between about 0.85 and 9.5 billion PBMCs per donor were obtained by leukapheresis. What the study reported, not specific to this receptor: Higher generation probabilities were observed for clonotypes shared by all four sorted-subset donors than for non-shared clonotypes. Sharing across a few donors was observed for about 5% of naive CD4, over 3% of naive CD8, 2% to 2.5% of memory CD4, and roughly 0.4% of memory CD8 clonotypes. Even with the large sequencing depth, rarefaction of the sorted-subset datasets indicated that sequencing was incomplete. Sampling was limited to blood, and TCR repertoires in tissue likely differ from TCR repertoires in blood. Based on pairwise subsampling, the degree of clonotype sharing among donors was expected to be affected by sequencing depth. Larger estimated clonotype richness was generally found for naive subsets than for memory subsets. The small number of donors limited the genetic and exposure-history diversity represented.

Healthy HIV-negative adults with no recently reported acute infections or vaccinations were included as donors. All donors were Caucasian adults living in Nashville, Tennessee, USA. Magnetic negative selection was used to enrich CD4+ T cells, after which naive cells were positively selected on CD45RA and the negative fraction became the memory subset. Blood was obtained by leukapheresis, after which PBMCs were separated by Ficoll-Histopaque density gradient centrifugation and cryopreserved in liquid nitrogen vapor phase. Purity and quantity of every magnetically sorted T cell population were checked by analytical flow cytometry. Genomic DNA was isolated from every sorted fraction and measured by UV absorbance on a Nanodrop 2000c. From the cysteine through the phenylalanine, the CDR3 covers 15 amino acids. The read is trimmed to its CDR3 DNA, 45 bases read in frame from base 1. The germline V gene gives CDR1 as MDHEN and CDR2 as SYDVKM. V is reduced by 1 base and J by 7 bases, leaving a spacing of 14 bases between them.

This clone was observed a handful of times. The antigen this receptor binds is unknown. No qualities accompany the bases; no much larger clone lies one base away. Using the deep immunoSEQ assay, TCR CDR3 regions were amplified from genomic DNA by multiplex PCR. Extracted genomic DNA from each cell subset was distributed evenly across all wells of several immunoSEQ 96-well plates, and each plate was treated as a replicate. For sorted subsets, about 210 ng of genomic DNA, equivalent to 25,000 to 35,000 T cell genomes, went into each replicate PCR. Purified libraries were quantified with a Qubit 3.0 fluorometer, sized on a Bioanalyzer 2100, and re-quantified with the KAPA Library Quantification kit. Every immunoSEQ 96-well plate was sequenced on a dedicated single-read 150-cycle Illumina NextSeq 550 flow cell. Processing in the source paper ran as follows. Because the immunoSEQ output held only junctional sequences and lacked quality scores, the filtering could not match the filtering applied to full-length reads. To assign V/J genes and CDR3, sequences were annotated against IMGT germline references using PyIR, a Python wrapper for IgBLAST v1.9. Any read was removed if the V/J assignment was weak (E-value above 1e-6), the CDR3 was missing, or the read contained stop codons, out-of-frame junctions, or ambiguous translated residues. V3J clonotypes were defined as sequences sharing the same inferred V gene, J gene, and CDR3 amino acid sequence. Percentage overlap between repertoires was computed as shared unique clonotypes divided by the size of the smaller repertoire. Repertoire richness was assessed with RTK rarefaction, the Chao1 estimator, and Recon v2.1 estimates of unobserved clonotypes. Generation probabilities for all TCRbeta clonotypes obtained by the gDNA method from a handful of donors were computed using OLGA. Imported from immuneACCESS, the table was reduced by TCRdb to in-frame sequences with V and J called. These copies leave out some clones; in studies compared against another copy, an unresolved V gene accounts for under half, and the cause of the remainder is not known. V and J calls and clone size come straight from that table; D and trimming were deduced from the DNA. The sample has hundreds of thousands of clones on record, around 73% of them singletons. Around 2% of the sample is in the top ten clones.

Input material: memory CD4+ T cells sorted from blood. Interpreted using the paper, the cell subset or site label stands for: CD45RA-negative fraction. The source is a woman aged 30 to 39 in good health. The rearrangement joined TRBV28 to TRBJ1-3, with the identity of the D gene unclear. The bases are TGTGCCAGCAGTTTATCGTATGGGTCCGGGAACACCATATATTTT. Translation gives CASSLSYGSGNTIYF.